Below are 22 T cell receptor beta chains sequenced from a single sample in a study of CD8+ T cells in alopecia areata. cDNA reverse transcribed from extracted RNA served as the sequencing template. Produced via immunoSEQ multiplex PCR; TCRdb's table is partial and in-frame only. In the table there are more than 100,000 clones, roughly 61% of which are singletons. The input for sequencing was CD4+ T cells sorted from blood, taken at week 0. The receptor set was obtained from a human donor with alopecia areata.

The rearrangement uses TRBV27 and TRBJ1-1; tentatively, D is TRBD1 (5 bases). CDR1 and CDR2 from the germline V gene are MNHEY and SMNVEV (reference sequence). Between the trimmed V and J ends, which lost 5 bases and 6 bases, there was a span of 16 bases. The CDR3 has 14 residues. CDR3 DNA sequence: TGTGCCAGCAGTGAAATCAAGGGGTTCCCTGAAGCTTTCTTT. It codes for CASSEIKGFPEAFF.

The chain recombines TRBV7-9 with TRBJ1-4; perhaps TRBD1 as D (5 bases). The V end lost 5 bases, the J end lost 7 bases, and 14 bases lay between the germline ends. The CDR3 extends over 14 amino acids. Germline CDR1 SEHNR, CDR2 FQNEAQ (reference sequence). The CDR3 sequence is CASSAGQGAEKLFF. CDR3 nucleotides: TGTGCCAGCAGCGCCGGCCAAGGGGCTGAAAAACTGTTTTTT.

The chain couples TRBV29-1 to TRBJ2-1; 9 bases map to TRBD2. The CDR3 is made up of 14 amino acids. Germline loops: CDR1 SQVTM, CDR2 ANQGSEA. V dropped 4 bases and J dropped 7; count of bases not matched to a gene: 8. As DNA, the CDR3 is TGCAGCGTTGGAGGTAGCGGGGGCTCTAATGAGCAGTTCTTC. Protein product: CSVGGSGGSNEQFF.

The chain employs TRBV30 and TRBJ2-7, with 8 positions matching TRBD2. Germline assignment: CDR1 GTSNPN and CDR2 SVGIG (reference sequence). V lost 2 bases to trimming and J lost 5 bases; unmatched junction nucleotides: 14. The CDR3 is made up of 16 amino acids. The CDR3 loop reads CAWSRGSGIIANEQYF. CDR3 DNA sequence: TGTGCCTGGAGTAGGGGTAGCGGGATAATAGCGAACGAGCAGTACTTC. The full variable domain, completed using reference TRBV30 and TRBJ2-7, is SQTIHQWPATLVQPVGSPLSLECTVEGTSNPNLYWYRQAAGRGLQLLFYSVGIGQISSEVPQNLSASRPQDRQFILSSKKLLLSDSGFYLCAWSRGSGIIANEQYFGPGTRLTVT.

The chain employs TRBV5-3 and TRBJ2-4, with TRBD2 matching over 9 bases. TRBV5-3 has ORF status, its function being uncertain. This CDR3 contains 21 residues. J gave up 3 bases and V 2 bases, and 21 bases lay outside the gene matches. CDR3 sequence reads: CARSFREREASKVSGKNIQYF. CDR3 bases: TGTGCCAGAAGCTTCAGGGAGCGGGAGGCCTCCAAGGTATCGGGCAAAAACATTCAGTACTTC.

This clone appeared a few times. CDR3 sequence: CASSPQGTGELFF. CDR3 coding DNA: TGTGCCAGCTCACCACAGGGCACCGGGGAGCTGTTTTTT. This chain uses TRBV18 with TRBJ2-2, with no clear D. The CDR3 covers 13 residues. Germline V gives CDR1 KGHSH, CDR2 LQKENI. V shed 1 base and J shed 4 bases, with 4 bases lying between them.

This clone was observed a few times. The DNA for the CDR3 is TGTGCCAGCAGCTTGGGACTAGCGGGAGATACGCAGTATTTT. It codes for CASSLGLAGDTQYF. The chain uses TRBV7-3 and TRBJ2-3, with 12 bases identical to TRBD2. The V gene's germline CDR1 is SGHTA and CDR2 FQGTGA. The CDR3 runs to 14 residues. V shed 3 bases, J shed 5 bases, and the junction held 0 bases outside the gene matches.

This clone was detected only a few times. V gene TRBV2 combines with J gene TRBJ2-5; D may be TRBD2 (5 bases). The CDR3 is 13 amino acids. V dropped 4 bases and J dropped 2 bases, with 8 bases sitting between them. CDR1 is SNHLY, CDR2 FYNNEI, per germline. The CDR3 DNA reads TGTGCCAGCAGTGTCCGGGAACAAGAGACCCAGTACTTC. Amino acid sequence: CASSVREQETQYF.

V usage is TRBV5-6 and J usage is TRBJ1-5; the D is unclear. Germline CDR1 SGHDT, CDR2 YYEEEE. Trimming pared 0 bases from V and 4 bases from J, leaving 5 bases between. This CDR3 spans 13 amino acids. Written as DNA, the CDR3 is TGTGCCAGCAGCTTGGCGGGAAATCAGCCCCAGCATTTT. Its translation is CASSLAGNQPQHF. Based on the CDR3 plus reference TRBV5-6 and TRBJ1-5, the full variable domain is DAGVTQSPTHLIKTRGQQVTLRCSPKSGHDTVSWYQQALGQGPQFIFQYYEEEERQRGNFPDRFSGHQFPNYSSELNVNALLLGDSALYLCASSLAGNQPQHFGDGTRLSIL.

This clone was seen a few times. The chain couples TRBV19 to TRBJ1-2; the D is unclear. Trimming left V 3 bases short and J 5 bases short, with 4 bases between. Per the germline V gene, CDR1 is LNHDA and CDR2 is SQIVND (reference sequence). The CDR3 covers 11 residues. CDR3 loop: CASSIGYGYTF. The CDR3 coding sequence is TGTGCCAGTAGTATCGGATATGGCTACACCTTC.

This clone has just a few counts. The chain uses TRBV15 and TRBJ2-3, with D possibly called TRBD1 or TRBD2 (6 bases each). In germline, CDR1 is LNHNV, CDR2 YYDKDF (reference sequence). The V gene lost 5 bases and the J gene lost 4 bases, with 13 bases spanning the gap. The CDR3 loop spans 14 amino acids. Here the CDR3 DNA reads TGTGCCACCAGCCTCATGAGGGGGGCAGATACGCAGTATTTT. It is translated as CATSLMRGADTQYF. The full variable domain, its missing parts supplied by reference TRBV15 and TRBJ2-3, is DAMVIQNPRYQVTQFGKPVTLSCSQTLNHNVMYWYQQKSSQAPKLLFHYYDKDFNNEADTPDNFQSRRPNTSFCFLDIRSPGLGDTAMYLCATSLMRGADTQYFGPGTRLTVL.

The V call is TRBV7-2, the J call TRBJ1-3; 7 positions match TRBD1. The V segment lost 5 bases and the J segment 0 bases; nucleotides outside the gene matches: 13. The CDR3 consists of 18 residues. Germline lookup yields CDR1 SGHTA and CDR2 FQGNSA. CDR3 DNA sequence: TGTGCCAGCAGCACCCGGACAGGACTTACTCTCTCTGGAAACACCATATATTTT. It specifies CASSTRTGLTLSGNTIYF.

The rearrangement joins TRBV6-5 to TRBJ2-1; the D gene could be TRBD1 or TRBD2 (5 bases each). Germline V gene lookup returns CDR1 MNHEY and CDR2 SVGAGI. This CDR3 spans 13 amino acids. V was pared by 4 bases and J by 12 bases, with 16 bases between. The CDR3 here is CASSSPPGRRQFF. The CDR3 DNA reads TGTGCCAGCAGTTCCCCTCCAGGGAGACGGCAGTTCTTC.

This clone was picked up a small number of times. The V gene is TRBV19, the J gene TRBJ2-2; 10 bases are shared with TRBD1. CDR3 length equals 18 residues. V trimming: 5 bases; J trimming: 3 bases; junction bases outside the gene matches: 12. CDR1 is LNHDA and CDR2 is SQIVND in the germline V gene (reference sequence). The CDR3 nucleotides are TGTGCCAGTAGTTTCCGGGGACAGGGGAATGCCTACACCGGGGAGCTGTTTTTT. As protein: CASSFRGQGNAYTGELFF.

V gene TRBV7-2 combines with J gene TRBJ2-4, with 8 bases lining up with TRBD2. Germline V gene data show CDR1 as SGHTA and CDR2 as FQGNSA. The ends lost 8 bases at V and 3 bases at J; junction bases unmatched: 3. CDR3 length equals 13 residues. CDR3 sequence: CASGSGGKNIQYF. DNA of the CDR3: TGTGCCAGCGGGAGCGGGGGCAAAAACATTCAGTACTTC.

The chain uses TRBV5-4 and TRBJ2-5; 13 nucleotides match TRBD2. V trimming: 3 bases; J trimming: 3 bases; junction bases outside the gene matches: 8. Germline-derived CDR1 and CDR2 are SGHNT and YYREEE (reference sequence). The CDR3 extends over 17 amino acids. CDR3 coding DNA: TGTGCCAGCAGCTCCGAACTAGCGGGGGGGCAGGAAGAGACCCAGTACTTC. As protein: CASSSELAGGQEETQYF.

The chain carries TRBV6-1 and TRBJ2-6; possibly TRBD2 for D (7 bases). V lost 4 bases and J lost 0, with 13 bases in between. Looked up from germline, CDR1 is MNHNS and CDR2 is SASEGT. The CDR3 sequence is 17 residues long. The CDR3 DNA reads as TGTGCCAGCAGTGTGGCGGGGGCTTTCTCTGGGGCCAACGTCCTGACTTTC. It translates to CASSVAGAFSGANVLTF.

The gene calls are TRBV19 and TRBJ2-3; D ambiguous. The germline CDR1 and CDR2 sequences are LNHDA and SQIVND (reference sequence). The CDR3 covers 14 residues. V was trimmed by 4 bases and J by 2 bases, leaving 10 bases between them. CDR3 sequence (DNA): TGTGCCAGTAGTAGCCGGGCCTCCACAGATACGCAGTATTTT. This gives the protein CASSSRASTDTQYF.

The chain carries TRBV5-1 and TRBJ2-3, with 8 bases fitting TRBD1. The CDR3 has 16 residues. CDR1 is SGHRS and CDR2 is YFSETQ in the germline V gene. Trimming took 4 bases from V and 4 from J; bases not matched to a gene: 11. The CDR3: CASSSKDRDDADTQYF. CDR3 nucleotides: TGCGCCAGCAGCAGCAAGGACAGGGATGATGCAGATACGCAGTATTTT.

The V gene is TRBV10-3, the J gene TRBJ2-3; TRBD2 is a possible D gene (5 bases). Germline V gene data show CDR1 as ENHRY and CDR2 as SYGVKD. CDR3 length equals 13 residues. The V end lost 4 bases, the J end lost 5 bases, and 10 bases lay between the germline ends. CDR3 sequence: CAISGSAGDTQYF. DNA of the CDR3: TGTGCCATCAGTGGCAGCGCGGGAGATACGCAGTATTTT.

This chain uses TRBV11-1 with TRBJ2-3; maybe TRBD2 (6 bases). With 5 bases removed from V and 4 bases from J, the gap between germline ends came to 10 bases. This CDR3 region has 13 residues. The germline gives CDR1 SGHAT, CDR2 FQDESV (reference sequence). The CDR3 DNA is TGTGCCAGCAGCCCAAGACTAGCAGATACGCAGTATTTT. It yields the protein CASSPRLADTQYF.

The chain combines TRBV6-6 with TRBJ2-2; perhaps TRBD1 as D (6 bases). This CDR3 comprises 16 residues. Trimming stripped 5 bases from V and 2 bases from J, with 15 bases between. Germline CDR1 MNHNY, CDR2 SVGAGI (reference sequence). CDR3 region: CASSTYTGLNTGELFF. CDR3 nucleotide sequence: TGTGCCAGCAGTACTTACACAGGGTTAAACACCGGGGAGCTGTTTTTT.